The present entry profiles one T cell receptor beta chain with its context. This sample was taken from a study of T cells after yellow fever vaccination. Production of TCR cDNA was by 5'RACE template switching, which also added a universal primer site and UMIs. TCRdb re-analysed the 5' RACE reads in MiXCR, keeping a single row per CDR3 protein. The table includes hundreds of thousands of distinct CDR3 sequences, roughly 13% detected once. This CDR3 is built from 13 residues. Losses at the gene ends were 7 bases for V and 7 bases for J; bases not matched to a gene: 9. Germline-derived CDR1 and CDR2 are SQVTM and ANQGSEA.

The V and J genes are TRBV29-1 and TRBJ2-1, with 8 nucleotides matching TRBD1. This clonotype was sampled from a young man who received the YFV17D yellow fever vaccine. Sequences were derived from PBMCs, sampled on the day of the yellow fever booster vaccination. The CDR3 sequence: CSALGDRSNEQFF. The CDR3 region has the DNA TGCAGCGCCCTAGGGGACAGGTCGAATGAGCAGTTCTTC.